Below are 25 T cell receptor beta chains sequenced from a single sample in a study of CD8+CD57+ T cells in acquired aplastic anemia. Genomic DNA provided the template from which TCR beta VDJ and CDR3 profiles were obtained. TCRdb re-called the reads with MiXCR, one entry per CDR3 protein. The sample has hundreds of thousands of distinct CDR3 sequences; about two thirds are singletons. Sequencing used sorted CD4+, CD8+, or CD8+CD57+ T cells (not recorded which) from PBMCs. These TCRs come from a human donor in good health, serving as a control.

V is TRBV5-1 and J is TRBJ1-2, with a possible D match to TRBD1 (6 bases). Germline values: CDR1 SGHRS, CDR2 YFSETQ. V was trimmed by 4 bases and J by 3 bases, leaving 19 bases between them. This CDR3 has 16 residues. As DNA, the CDR3 is TGCGCCAGCAGCCCGGCCGGGGGGGGGCTCTACTATGGCTACACCTTC. Protein sequence: CASSPAGGGLYYGYTF. Filled out from reference TRBV5-1 and TRBJ1-2, the complete variable domain reads KAGVTQTPRYLIKTRGQQVTLSCSPISGHRSVSWYQQTPGQGLQFLFEYFSETQRNKGNFPGRFSGRQFSNSRSEMNVSTLELGDSALYLCASSPAGGGLYYGYTFGSGTRLTVV.

A note on this clonotype: One end of the junction is discordant with germline, which a read error may explain. This chain connects TRBV7-2 to TRBJ1-5; D is perhaps TRBD1 (6 bases). Per germline, CDR1 SGHTA and CDR2 FQGNSA. This CDR3 has 16 amino acids. DNA for the CDR3: TGTGCCAGCAGCCGGGGGGCCGGGGAGCTGTTTCAGCGCCAGCATTTT. It is translated as CASSRGAGELFQRQHF.

A remark on this clonotype: One end of the junction fails to match germline, which may point to a read error. This chain links TRBV10-2 with TRBJ1-2; D gene unclear. The CDR3 extends over 13 amino acids. Germline V gives CDR1 WSHSY, CDR2 SAAADI. CDR3 DNA sequence: TGCGCCAGCTTGCCTCCTAGCACTCATGGCCACCACTTC. It encodes CASLPPSTHGHHF.

The chain couples TRBV10-3 to TRBJ1-4; D not certain. The CDR3 has 14 residues. The germline V and J ends were trimmed by 0 bases and 5 bases, with 7 bases remaining between them. Germline V lookup: CDR1 ENHRY, CDR2 SYGVKD. In DNA, the CDR3 is TGTGCCATCAGTGAGTCGGGTATGAATGAAAAACTGTTTTTT. Translating it yields CAISESGMNEKLFF.

This clonotype came up many times. The rearrangement joins TRBV9 to TRBJ2-7; TRBD2 might be the D (6 bases). The CDR3 extends over 14 amino acids. CDR1 and CDR2 (germline): SGDLS, YYNGEE. Trimming left V 4 bases short and J 0 bases short, with 11 bases between. CDR3 residues: CASSPPGGSYEQYF. The CDR3 bases are TGTGCCAGCAGCCCCCCCGGGGGCTCCTACGAGCAGTACTTC.

In the case of this clonotype: Mismatch with germline at one junction end may stem from a read error. V is TRBV7-2 and J is TRBJ1-5; 7 bases are shared with TRBD1. The length of the CDR3 is 14 residues. The germline V gene has CDR1 SGHTA and CDR2 FQGNSA. DNA of the CDR3: TGTGCCAGCAGTACAGGGGAAGAGACCCAGCACCACGGGTTT. Protein product: CASSTGEETQHHGF.

The chain couples TRBV7-2 to TRBJ1-4, with D hard to call. The germline gives CDR1 SGHTA, CDR2 FQGNSA. CDR3 length: 15 residues. Trimming shortened V by 4 bases and J by 15 bases, and 24 bases separated the two germline ends. The CDR3 region has the DNA TGTGCCAGCAGCTCAGTTACGGAGGTCAGTGAAACATTGTTTTTT. Translating it yields CASSSVTEVSETLFF.

The chain employs TRBV15 and TRBJ1-5; no definite D call. Trimming removed 4 bases at V and 1 base at J, with 11 bases between. Germline V gene lookup returns CDR1 LNHNV and CDR2 YYDKDF (reference sequence). The CDR3 is 15 residues long. The chain's CDR3 is CATSTPPFSNQPQHF. DNA of the CDR3: TGTGCCACCAGCACCCCCCCATTCAGCAATCAGCCCCAGCATTTT.

This clonotype was seen more than once but under ten times. A read error may be the cause here, since a much bigger clone is one base away. V is TRBV6-5 and J is TRBJ1-6; D is perhaps TRBD1 (5 bases). Germline V gene lookup returns CDR1 MNHEY and CDR2 SVGAGI. Trimming pared 5 bases from V and 7 bases from J, leaving 15 bases between. The CDR3 contains 15 residues. The CDR3 reads CASSITRGENSPLHF. The CDR3 DNA reads as TGTGCCAGCAGTATAACTCGGGGGGAGAATTCACCCCTCCACTTT.

The sample holds many counts of this clonotype. The V gene is TRBV29-1, the J gene TRBJ1-1; the D is unclear. This CDR3 is built from 12 residues. V lost 4 bases, J lost 5 bases, and 11 bases lay in between. From germline, CDR1 is SQVTM and CDR2 ANQGSEA. The CDR3, as DNA: TGCAGCGTTGGCGGACTCTCGACTGAAGCTTTCTTT. It codes for CSVGGLSTEAFF.

This clonotype was picked up many times. The chain joins TRBV4-3 to TRBJ2-2; the D is unclear. This CDR3 comprises 18 residues. CDR1 is LGHNA, CDR2 YSLEER, per germline. V shed 0 bases and J shed 0 bases, with 14 bases lying between them. Here the CDR3 reads CASSQDFRVGSNTGELFF. CDR3 bases: TGCGCCAGCAGCCAAGATTTCCGGGTTGGGTCGAACACCGGGGAGCTGTTTTTT.

With regard to this clonotype: The missing conserved phenylalanine or tryptophan at the end of this CDR3 makes a read error likely. The limits of the CDR3 on the DNA are not certain, so only TCRdb's listed CDR3 is given. The rearrangement uses TRBV7-2 and TRBJ2-7. Germline values: CDR1 SGHTA, CDR2 FQGNSA. The CDR3 is 13 residues long, ends included. CDR3 sequence reads: CASKYPESKYFGS.

CDR3 nucleotide sequence: TGTGCCAGCAGCCCATCGGGGACTTGGGGAGAGACCCAGTACTTC. Translated: CASSPSGTWGETQYF. The V call is TRBV7-3, the J call TRBJ2-5; the D gene is possibly TRBD2 (6 bases). Trimming shortened V by 5 bases and J by 4 bases, and 17 bases separated the two germline ends. The CDR3 has 15 amino acids. CDR1 is SGHTA, CDR2 FQGTGA, per germline.

This chain uses TRBV15 with TRBJ1-6, with D unclear. Germline V gene sequence: CDR1 LNHNV, CDR2 YYDKDF (reference sequence). V was pared by 6 bases and J by 13 bases, with 16 bases between. This CDR3 spans 13 amino acids. The DNA for the CDR3 is TGTGCCACCAGGGAGGGCTATAATGCGCCCCTCCACTTT. As protein: CATREGYNAPLHF. Full variable domain (missing parts from reference TRBV15 and TRBJ1-6): DAMVIQNPRYQVTQFGKPVTLSCSQTLNHNVMYWYQQKSSQAPKLLFHYYDKDFNNEADTPDNFQSRRPNTSFCFLDIRSPGLGDTAMYLCATREGYNAPLHFGNGTRLTVT.

About this clonotype: Likely a read error: the CDR3 ends without its conserved phenylalanine or tryptophan. No DNA is shown, since the ends of the CDR3 on it are uncertain; the CDR3 is the one TCRdb lists. This chain joins TRBV7-6 and TRBJ2-3; the table names TRBD2, a call not compared with the DNA. Germline CDR1 and CDR2: SGHVS and FNYEAQ. The CDR3 adds up to 13 amino acids, both ends counted. The CDR3 is CASSWRVSTDTQY.

The chain couples TRBV20-1 to TRBJ2-7, with 9 bases fitting TRBD2. Germline V gene lookup returns CDR1 DFQATT and CDR2 SNEGSKA (reference sequence). J lost 6 bases, V lost 6 bases, and 27 bases had no gene match. The CDR3 sequence is 19 residues long. The CDR3 sequence: CSAEIAGASSGGRAAEQYF. The DNA of the CDR3 is TGCAGTGCCGAGATAGCGGGGGCGAGCTCGGGGGGCCGGGCCGCCGAGCAGTACTTC.

The chain has TRBV9 and TRBJ1-2, with no clear D. CDR3 length: 14 residues. Per germline, CDR1 SGDLS and CDR2 YYNGEE. V was trimmed by 3 bases and J by 13 bases, leaving 22 bases between them. CDR3 in DNA: TGTGCCAGCAGCGCAGCCACTGCTGTCGGAAACACCACCTTC. This sequence encodes CASSAATAVGNTTF.

Only one count was recorded for this clonotype. Germline is not matched at one junction end, which may reflect a read error. The chain is built from TRBV7-3 and TRBJ2-1, with 10 bases identical to TRBD2. CDR1 is SGHTA, CDR2 FQGTGA, per germline. This CDR3 has 14 amino acids. The CDR3 loop reads CASKTSGVNNEQFF. CDR3 nucleotide sequence: TGCGCCAGCAAAACTAGCGGGGTAAACAATGAGCAGTTCTTC.

V gene TRBV19 combines with J gene TRBJ1-3; 7 bases fit TRBD1. V was pared by 4 bases and J by 3 bases, with 9 bases of the junction left unmatched. The CDR3 runs to 16 residues. The germline V gene has CDR1 LNHDA and CDR2 SQIVND (reference sequence). DNA for the CDR3: TGTGCCAGTAGTACGACAGGGAACGGTCATGGAAACACCATATATTTT. This gives the protein CASSTTGNGHGNTIYF.

The sample holds one count of this clonotype. The chain couples TRBV7-9 to TRBJ1-2, with D unclear. With 1 base removed from V and 12 bases from J, the gap between germline ends came to 21 bases. This CDR3 region has 15 residues. Germline CDR1 reads SEHNR; CDR2 reads FQNEAQ (reference sequence). The DNA of the CDR3 is TGTGCCAGCAGCTTAGTTCCGGGCCTGCTCTCTGGAAACACCTTC. Protein product: CASSLVPGLLSGNTF.

A remark on this clonotype: A read error may produce the germline difference seen at one junction end. The chain is built from TRBV7-2 and TRBJ1-5, with D perhaps TRBD1 (6 bases). The length of the CDR3 is 14 residues. CDR1 SGHTA and CDR2 FQGNSA come from the germline V gene. CDR3 sequence (DNA): TGTGCCAGCAGCACTGGGCTAGCGGGGGCAGCAGATACGTTT. Translating it yields CASSTGLAGAADTF. The whole variable domain, remainder taken from reference TRBV7-2 and TRBJ1-5, is GAGVSQSPSNKVTEKGKDVELRCDPISGHTALYWYRQSLGQGLEFLIYFQGNSAPDKSGLPSDRFSAERTGGSVSTLTIQRTQQEDSAVYLCASSTGLAGAADTFGDGTRLSIL.

The J gene is TRBJ1-6, the V gene TRBV20-1; D is ambiguous. This CDR3 contains 14 residues. Trimming pared 0 bases from V and 11 bases from J, leaving 14 bases between. Germline CDR1 and CDR2: DFQATT and SNEGSKA (reference sequence). CDR3 residues: CSARDPFVGTPLHF. CDR3 DNA: TGCAGTGCTAGAGATCCCTTTGTAGGGACACCCCTCCACTTT.

This clonotype was seen ten or more times. The rearrangement joins TRBV20-1 to TRBJ1-5; D is unresolved. This CDR3 region has 12 residues. Germline lookup yields CDR1 DFQATT and CDR2 SNEGSKA (reference sequence). The CDR3 here is CSARRAAQPQHF. In DNA, the CDR3 is TGCAGCGCCAGGAGGGCGGCTCAGCCCCAGCATTTT.

The rearrangement uses TRBV7-8 and TRBJ2-7; D is unresolved. The germline V gene encodes CDR1 SGHVS and CDR2 FQNEAQ. Trimming removed 1 base at V and 6 bases at J, with 10 bases between. The CDR3 covers 13 residues. CDR3 nucleotides: TGTGCCAGCAGCTTAGACATTTCCCTCGAGCAGTACGTC. Translated: CASSLDISLEQYV.

The V and J genes are TRBV5-8 and TRBJ2-6, with 7 bases aligning to TRBD1. Germline CDR1 is SGHTS and CDR2 is YDEGEE. J was trimmed by 5 bases and V by 2 bases; bases with no gene match: 10. The CDR3 has 17 amino acids. Here the CDR3 DNA reads TGTGCCAGCAGCTTAGGCCCCGGCAGGGGGAGGGCCAACGTCCTGACTTTC. Its translation is CASSLGPGRGRANVLTF. Full variable domain (remainder filled in from reference TRBV5-8 and TRBJ2-6): EAGVTQSPTHLIKTRGQQATLRCSPISGHTSVYWYQQALGLGLQFLLWYDEGEERNRGNFPPRFSGRQFPNYSSELNVNALELEDSALYLCASSLGPGRGRANVLTFGAGSRLTVL.